This TCR beta chain was captured in a study of cytomegalovirus exposure and HLA in healthy donors. Study-wide results and caveats: The classifier was said to identify cytomegalovirus status with high specificity and sensitivity.

The V gene's germline CDR1 is MNHNY and CDR2 SVGAGI (reference sequence). This CDR3 is 12 amino acids long. Trimming took 5 bases from V and 5 from J, leaving 7 bases between them. Assay used: immunoSEQ multiplex PCR; TCRdb lists only in-frame clones, some missing. The sample contains roughly 63,000 clones, more than 70% of which appear only once. A note on this clone: Antigen: not known.

The origin of this receptor is a woman under 30 in good health and CMV-seronegative. The sample taken for sequencing was PBMCs. The chain joins TRBV6-6 to TRBJ1-5; D not resolved. This CDR3 reads CASSTEDQPQHF. Written as DNA, the CDR3 is TGTGCCAGCAGTACCGAGGATCAGCCCCAGCATTTT.